A single sample is the source of the 24 T cell receptor beta chains below, sequenced in a study of CD8+ T cells in alopecia areata. Extracted from the samples, RNA was reverse transcribed into cDNA to serve as the sequencing template. The method was immunoSEQ multiplex PCR; TCRdb's version includes in-frame clones alone and lacks a portion of them. In the table there are 90,000 to 130,000 clones, around three fifths of which are singletons. Treatment here: oral pan-JAK inhibitor, 5-10 mg twice daily. This sample comprised CD8+ T cells sorted from blood, obtained at week 24, from a patient treated with tofacitinib. These receptors were taken from a human donor with alopecia areata.

This clone was counted between two and nine times. The chain carries TRBV27 and TRBJ1-2, with 9 bases lining up with TRBD1. Trimming took 4 bases from V and 4 from J; bases not matched to a gene: 7. The germline V gene has CDR1 MNHEY and CDR2 SMNVEV (reference sequence). The CDR3 runs to 15 residues. CDR3 protein: CASSSHRGRGYGYTF. CDR3 nucleotides: TGTGCCAGCAGTTCCCACAGGGGGCGGGGCTATGGCTACACCTTC.

The chain joins TRBV10-3 to TRBJ2-7; D perhaps matches TRBD1 (6 bases). CDR3 length equals 13 residues. Germline V lookup: CDR1 ENHRY, CDR2 SYGVKD. V was clipped by 0 bases and J by 4 bases, with 7 bases between them. This chain's CDR3 is CAISESGQYEQYF. The CDR3 region has the DNA TGTGCCATCAGTGAGTCAGGACAGTACGAGCAGTACTTC.

The chain recombines TRBV2 with TRBJ2-5; 13 bases align to TRBD2. There are 15 residues in the CDR3. Losses at the gene ends were 6 bases for V and 5 bases for J; bases not matched to a gene: 6. Germline values: CDR1 SNHLY, CDR2 FYNNEI. This chain's CDR3 is CASSGLAGAQETQYF. CDR3 bases: TGTGCCAGCAGCGGACTAGCGGGGGCCCAGGAGACCCAGTACTTC.

V is TRBV13 and J is TRBJ1-1; TRBD1 is a possible D gene (5 bases). The CDR3 spans 13 residues. V dropped 5 bases and J dropped 3 bases, with 10 bases sitting between them. CDR1 is PRHDT and CDR2 is FYEKMQ in the germline V gene (reference sequence). CDR3 residues: CASSPGVDTEAFF. The CDR3 DNA is TGTGCCAGCAGCCCGGGGGTGGACACTGAAGCTTTCTTT.

J is TRBJ2-5 and V is TRBV9; D might be TRBD2 (5 bases). The germline CDR1 and CDR2 sequences are SGDLS and YYNGEE. The CDR3 is made up of 14 amino acids. Trimming removed 0 bases from V and 4 bases from J, with 10 bases in between. CDR3 bases: TGTGCCAGCAGCGTAGGAGAGGGAAGAGAGACCCAGTACTTC. Translating gives CASSVGEGRETQYF. Full variable domain (outside the CDR3, taken from reference TRBV9 and TRBJ2-5): DSGVTQTPKHLITATGQRVTLRCSPRSGDLSVYWYQQSLDQGLQFLIQYYNGEERAKGNILERFSAQQFPDLHSELNLSSLELGDSALYFCASSVGEGRETQYFGPGTRLLVL.

The chain recombines TRBV7-3 with TRBJ1-6; 7 bases line up with TRBD1. V dropped 6 bases and J dropped 7; count of bases not matched to a gene: 9. This CDR3 comprises 15 residues. In germline, CDR1 is SGHTA, CDR2 FQGTGA. The CDR3 DNA is TGTGCCAGCAGTCTAATAGACAGGGCCAATTCACCCCTCCACTTT. This gives the protein CASSLIDRANSPLHF.

The chain recombines TRBV9 with TRBJ2-2; no reliable D call. The V end lost 4 bases, the J end lost 4 bases, and 8 bases lay between the germline ends. Germline loops: CDR1 SGDLS, CDR2 YYNGEE. CDR3 length equals 13 residues. The chain's CDR3 is CASSFKGTGELFF. Written as DNA, the CDR3 is TGTGCCAGCAGCTTTAAGGGCACCGGGGAGCTGTTTTTT.

A single count supports this clone. This chain connects TRBV5-6 to TRBJ2-7, with 9 positions matching TRBD1. The CDR3 spans 14 residues. With 0 bases clipped from V and 7 bases from J, the junction kept 5 bases outside the gene matches. Germline V lookup: CDR1 SGHDT, CDR2 YYEEEE. CDR3 residues: CASSLGGQGGEQYF. CDR3 nucleotide sequence: TGTGCCAGCAGCTTGGGGGGACAGGGCGGTGAGCAGTACTTC.

The chain has TRBV19 and TRBJ2-3; D may be TRBD2 (6 bases). Trimming took 8 bases from V and 0 from J, leaving 12 bases between them. Germline values: CDR1 LNHDA, CDR2 SQIVND (reference sequence). The CDR3 covers 14 residues. The CDR3 reads CASAMEGSTDTQYF. As DNA, the CDR3 is TGTGCCAGTGCCATGGAGGGTAGCACAGATACGCAGTATTTT.

This clone was seen only once. The chain combines TRBV7-8 with TRBJ1-1; tentatively, D is TRBD1 (6 bases). CDR1 is SGHVS and CDR2 is FQNEAQ in the germline V gene. The CDR3 is made up of 14 amino acids. Deletions cut 5 bases from V and 7 bases from J, with 17 bases between. Here the CDR3 reads CASSLGGGQLEAFF. DNA of the CDR3: TGTGCCAGCAGCCTGGGGGGAGGACAGCTTGAAGCTTTCTTT.

The CDR3 reads CAWVNTEAFF. For the CDR3, the DNA is TGTGCCTGGGTGAACACTGAAGCTTTCTTT. The genes are TRBV30 and TRBJ1-1; D unclear. The CDR3 is 10 amino acids. Trimming took off 5 bases at V and 0 bases at J, with 1 base between the two ends. The germline V gene encodes CDR1 GTSNPN and CDR2 SVGIG (reference sequence).

The chain employs TRBV7-2 and TRBJ1-2, with TRBD1 as a possible D gene (5 bases). V was pared by 5 bases and J by 5 bases, with 12 bases between. This CDR3 spans 13 amino acids. The V gene's germline CDR1 is SGHTA and CDR2 FQGNSA. CDR3 sequence: CASSLDSVYGYTF. The CDR3 nucleotides are TGTGCCAGCAGCCTCGACAGTGTTTATGGCTACACCTTC.

V gene TRBV9 combines with J gene TRBJ1-1; D gene uncertain. V gave up 0 bases and J gave up 6 bases, with 9 bases separating them. The germline CDR1 and CDR2 sequences are SGDLS and YYNGEE. The CDR3 spans 13 residues. The CDR3 coding sequence is TGTGCCAGCAGCGTAGAACAAGCTTCTGAAGCTTTCTTT. Its protein is CASSVEQASEAFF.

This clone was counted only a few times. The chain combines TRBV29-1 with TRBJ1-1; D is unclear. V was clipped by 4 bases and J by 1 base, with 13 bases between them. CDR3 length equals 14 residues. Germline V gives CDR1 SQVTM, CDR2 ANQGSEA. The chain's CDR3 is CSVGTAITNTEAFF. CDR3 sequence (DNA): TGCAGCGTTGGGACGGCTATTACGAACACTGAAGCTTTCTTT.

This chain uses TRBV4-3 with TRBJ1-1; D is perhaps TRBD1 (6 bases). Trimming removed 4 bases from V and 3 bases from J, with 18 bases in between. From germline, CDR1 is LGHNA and CDR2 YSLEER. The CDR3 runs to 16 residues. Written as DNA, the CDR3 is TGCGCCAGCAGCCCGATTCAAGGAGGGGGATACACTGAAGCTTTCTTT. Its translation: CASSPIQGGGYTEAFF.

In its sample, this clone was seen a few times. The V call is TRBV4-1, the J call TRBJ2-5, with a weak D call TRBD2 (5 bases). Trimming removed 0 bases at V and 5 bases at J, with 19 bases between. This CDR3 is built from 17 residues. Looked up from germline, CDR1 is MGHRA and CDR2 is YSYEKL. DNA for the CDR3: TGCGCCAGCAGCCAAGACAGCCTAGCCATGAATGAGGAGACCCAGTACTTC. Protein product: CASSQDSLAMNEETQYF.

The chain has TRBV5-4 and TRBJ1-2; 8 positions agree with TRBD1. CDR1 is SGHNT, CDR2 YYREEE, per germline (reference sequence). This CDR3 has 15 residues. V lost 3 bases to trimming and J lost 6 bases; unmatched junction nucleotides: 10. Here the CDR3 reads CASSSPGQGQDGYTF. In nucleotides, the CDR3 is TGTGCCAGCAGCTCACCTGGACAGGGTCAGGATGGCTACACCTTC.

This clone came up a few times. CDR3 nucleotide sequence: TGTGCCAGCAGCTTAGGGCGGCCAGCCCCTGGCTATGGCTACACCTTC. It codes for CASSLGRPAPGYGYTF. V is TRBV7-9 and J is TRBJ1-2; D is unclear. V shed 1 base and J shed 4 bases, with 16 bases lying between them. The CDR3 is 16 residues long. Germline-derived CDR1 and CDR2 are SEHNR and FQNEAQ (reference sequence).

The gene calls are TRBV4-2 and TRBJ2-1; D perhaps matches TRBD2 (5 bases). Trimming removed 1 base from V and 5 bases from J, with 18 bases in between. This CDR3 region has 17 residues. Germline lookup yields CDR1 LGHNA and CDR2 YNFKEQ. CDR3 in amino acids: CASSQGLASAADNEQFF. For the CDR3, the DNA is TGTGCCAGCAGCCAAGGTCTAGCTTCAGCGGCCGACAATGAGCAGTTCTTC.

V is TRBV13 and J is TRBJ2-3; 14 bases agree with TRBD2. Germline V gene data show CDR1 as PRHDT and CDR2 as FYEKMQ (reference sequence). V shed 4 bases and J 4 bases; nucleotides not matched to a gene: 1. The CDR3 is made up of 15 amino acids. DNA for the CDR3: TGTGCCAGCAGCTCGGGACTAGCGGGGGCAGATACGCAGTATTTT. It codes for CASSSGLAGADTQYF.

V gene TRBV7-8 combines with J gene TRBJ2-1, with a weak D call TRBD1 (5 bases). CDR1 and CDR2 from the germline V gene are SGHVS and FQNEAQ. The CDR3 is 16 amino acids. V lost 0 bases and J lost 0, with 9 bases in between. CDR3 amino acids: CASSLAVDSSYNEQFF. CDR3 DNA sequence: TGTGCCAGCAGCTTAGCGGTCGACAGCTCCTACAATGAGCAGTTCTTC.

The J gene is TRBJ2-2, the V gene TRBV27; D ambiguous. The CDR3 runs 15 residues. Germline V lookup: CDR1 MNHEY, CDR2 SMNVEV (reference sequence). The V and J ends lost 3 bases and 0 bases respectively, with 8 bases between them. CDR3 loop: CASSFGQANTGELFF. The CDR3 coding sequence is TGTGCCAGCAGTTTTGGGCAGGCGAACACCGGGGAGCTGTTTTTT.

This clone was counted between two and nine times. V is TRBV7-9 and J is TRBJ2-1, with a tentative D call TRBD2 (5 bases). CDR3 length: 15 residues. Germline V gene lookup returns CDR1 SEHNR and CDR2 FQNEAQ (reference sequence). Between the trimmed V and J ends, which lost 5 bases and 2 bases, there was a span of 13 bases. The CDR3 nucleotides read TGTGCCAGCAGCCGACCGACTACAACCTACAATGAGCAGTTCTTC. Translating gives CASSRPTTTYNEQFF.

This clone came up a few times. The CDR3, as DNA: TGTGCCTGGAGTGTGGCGGATGTCAATGAGCAGTTCTTC. It specifies CAWSVADVNEQFF. J is TRBJ2-1 and V is TRBV30; D call uncertain. Germline V CDR1 and CDR2: GTSNPN, SVGIG (reference sequence). V was clipped by 0 bases and J by 6 bases, with 9 bases between them. There are 13 residues in the CDR3.